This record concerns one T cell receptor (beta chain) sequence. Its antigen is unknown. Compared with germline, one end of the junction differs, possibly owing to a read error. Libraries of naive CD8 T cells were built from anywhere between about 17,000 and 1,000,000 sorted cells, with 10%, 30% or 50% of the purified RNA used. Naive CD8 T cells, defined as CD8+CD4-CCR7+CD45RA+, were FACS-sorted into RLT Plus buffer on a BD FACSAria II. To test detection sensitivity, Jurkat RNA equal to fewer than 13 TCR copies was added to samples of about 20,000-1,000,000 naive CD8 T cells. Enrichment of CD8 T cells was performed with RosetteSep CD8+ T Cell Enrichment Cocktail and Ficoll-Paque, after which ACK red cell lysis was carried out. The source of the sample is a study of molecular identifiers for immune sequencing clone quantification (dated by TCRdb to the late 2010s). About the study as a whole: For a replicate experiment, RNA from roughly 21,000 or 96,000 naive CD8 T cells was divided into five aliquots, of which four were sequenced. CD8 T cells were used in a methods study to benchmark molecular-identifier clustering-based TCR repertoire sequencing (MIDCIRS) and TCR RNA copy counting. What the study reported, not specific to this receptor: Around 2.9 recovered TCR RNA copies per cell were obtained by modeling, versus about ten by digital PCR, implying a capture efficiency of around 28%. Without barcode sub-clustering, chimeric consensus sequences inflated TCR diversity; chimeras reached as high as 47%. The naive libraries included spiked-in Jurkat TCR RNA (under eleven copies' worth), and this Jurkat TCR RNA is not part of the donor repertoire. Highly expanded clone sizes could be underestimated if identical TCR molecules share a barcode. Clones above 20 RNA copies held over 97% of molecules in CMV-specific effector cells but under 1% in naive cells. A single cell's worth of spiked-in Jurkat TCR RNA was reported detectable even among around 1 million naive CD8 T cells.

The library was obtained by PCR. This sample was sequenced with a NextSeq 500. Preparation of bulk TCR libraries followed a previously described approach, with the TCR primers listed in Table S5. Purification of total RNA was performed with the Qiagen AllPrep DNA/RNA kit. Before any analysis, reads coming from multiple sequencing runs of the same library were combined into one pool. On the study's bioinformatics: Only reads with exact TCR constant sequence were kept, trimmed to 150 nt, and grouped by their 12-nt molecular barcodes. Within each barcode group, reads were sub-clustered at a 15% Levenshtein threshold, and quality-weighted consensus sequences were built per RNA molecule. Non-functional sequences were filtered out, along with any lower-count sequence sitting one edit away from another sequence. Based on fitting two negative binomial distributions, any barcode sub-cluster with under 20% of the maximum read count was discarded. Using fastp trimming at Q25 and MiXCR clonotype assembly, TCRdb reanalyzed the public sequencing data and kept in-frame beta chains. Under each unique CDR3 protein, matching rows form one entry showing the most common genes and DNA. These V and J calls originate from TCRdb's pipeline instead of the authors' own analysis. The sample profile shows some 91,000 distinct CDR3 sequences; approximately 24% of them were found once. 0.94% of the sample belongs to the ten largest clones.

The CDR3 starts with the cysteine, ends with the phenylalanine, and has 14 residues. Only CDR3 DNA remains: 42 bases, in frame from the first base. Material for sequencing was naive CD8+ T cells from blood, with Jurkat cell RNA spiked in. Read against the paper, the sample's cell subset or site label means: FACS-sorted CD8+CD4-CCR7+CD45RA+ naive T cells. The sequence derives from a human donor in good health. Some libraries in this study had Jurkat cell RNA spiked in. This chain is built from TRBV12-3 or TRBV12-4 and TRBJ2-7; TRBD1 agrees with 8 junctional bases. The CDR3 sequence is CASSHGDRFYERYF. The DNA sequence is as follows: TGTGCCAGCAGTCACGGGGACAGGTTCTACGAGCGGTACTTC.